This entry features one T cell receptor beta chain sequence. What antigen it recognizes has not been identified. Base qualities are not recorded, but no much larger clone differs from it by a single base. These data are taken from a study of human T cells and chemical hapten exposure (dated by TCRdb to 2020 to 2022). Broadly, across the study: Libraries were combined into a pool for sequencing, and differences in TCR yield between samples came mainly from small differences in library volumes within the pool. The study tracked peripheral blood TCR repertoire changes in vivo during primary and secondary sensitization to the hapten diphenylcyclopropenone (DPC) in alopecia patients. Each blood RNA sample was used to sequence both TCR alpha and TCR beta chains. Beyond this particular receptor, the publication reports: Repeated subsampling changed both the strength of the expansion versus patch-test correlation and the threshold at which that correlation became significant. No change with DPC sensitization was found in the number of TCRs above 1 in 1000 frequency, and no evidence of global repertoire structure alterations was found.

Receptors were amplified or captured by RACE. TCRdb lists the instrument as NextSeq 500. During library preparation, unique molecular identifiers were attached to individual cDNA molecules so that TCRs could be counted quantitatively and reproducibly. In the source study's methods: Samples had a median of roughly 98,000 TCRs, with a range from about 23,224 to 700,000. V, J and CDR3 annotation of the TCR reads was performed with the Decombinator software suite. For PS versus PT1 abundance plots, all samples were subsampled to the same number of TCRs (28,000). TCRs were defined as expanded if absent before sensitization and observed at least eight times at the 2-week time point. TCRdb handled the public reads itself, with Q25 trimming in fastp and clone calling in MiXCR, and kept productive beta chains. Entries that share a CDR3 protein sequence are merged under the most common genes and DNA. TCRdb's processing, not the authors', yielded these V and J calls. The sample records about 130,000 distinct CDR3 sequences, approximately 9% of which are singletons. The ten largest clones capture about 2% of the sample.

The time point label of this sample denotes: healthy volunteer bleed at 2 weeks. Total RNA was extracted from unfractionated whole blood collected in Tempus Blood RNA tubes. Roughly 5 healthy volunteers were used as TCR sequencing controls and were bled at day 0, 2 weeks and 6 weeks. The V end gives up 6 bases and the J end 0 bases, leaving 14 bases in the junction not matched to a gene. The germline V gene gives CDR1 as KGHSH and CDR2 as LQKENI. The CDR3 measures 18 amino acids from cysteine to phenylalanine. Of the read, only the CDR3 DNA is kept; its 54 bases are in frame from base 1. The source material was whole blood. This TCR was sampled from a male donor in good health. Some clones in this sample may be carry-over from other donors' samples. Recombination linked TRBV18 to TRBJ1-1, with 9 bases in between that match TRBD1. The DNA sequence is given as TGTGCCAGCTCCCACCTTCCCCCGGGACAGGGCCTGAACACTGAAGCTTTCTTT. This yields the protein CASSHLPPGQGLNTEAFF.